This record concerns one T cell receptor beta chain sequence. The target antigen is unknown. The sample originates from a study of Ad26.COV2.S vaccination and SARS-CoV-2 variants. General study points: Placebo recipients trailed vaccine recipients in spike-specific TCR breadth.

Treatment defined: around 19 received Ad26.COV2.S at low or high dose, single or two shots; roughly five received placebo; per-sample allocation not given. At day 63 after the first vaccine or placebo injection, samples were drawn. CDR3 length: 17 residues. Germline lookup yields CDR1 SGHNT and CDR2 YYREEE (reference sequence). The V end was cut by 0 bases, the J end by 2 bases, with 17 bases between. Profiling relied on immunoSEQ multiplex PCR, and the TCRdb table lists in-frame clones only, not all of them. Among 440,000 or so clones, over 80% were seen once, and the ten largest hold roughly 1.7%. The sequencing used peripheral blood, collected in a trial of Ad26.COV2.S vaccine versus placebo. This chain links TRBV5-4 with TRBJ2-5; D may be TRBD1 or TRBD2 (5 bases each). The TCR sequence derives from a person aged 18-65 years who received the Ad26.COV2.S COVID-19 vaccine or a placebo. The CDR3 bases are TGTGCCAGCAGCTTGGTTGCGGGCTGGGGGTTTCAAGAGACCCAGTACTTC. As protein: CASSLVAGWGFQETQYF. The full variable domain, with the rest looked up from reference TRBV5-4 and TRBJ2-5, is ETGVTQSPTHLIKTRGQQVTLRCSSQSGHNTVSWYQQALGQGPQFIFQYYREEENGRGNFPPRFSGLQFPNYSSELNVNALELDDSALYLCASSLVAGWGFQETQYFGPGTRLLVL.